The TCR beta chain described here comes from a study of radiotherapy plus CTLA-4 blockade in lung cancer. With regard to this clone: Its antigen is not identified.

This CDR3 spans 13 amino acids. Germline loops: CDR1 SGDLS, CDR2 YYNGEE. V shed 2 bases and J shed 5 bases, with 8 bases lying between them. Using immunoSEQ multiplex PCR, the repertoire was profiled, and TCRdb retains in-frame clones only, with some absent. Of some 67,000 clones listed, approximately 79% are singletons. Broader study findings: Clones of tumor-derived TCRs expanded in blood after radiotherapy plus ipilimumab.

With ipilimumab providing CTLA-4 blockade, focal radiation was administered to patients who had chemo-refractory metastatic non-small-cell lung cancer. The chain employs TRBV9 and TRBJ2-1, with D uncertain. Sequences were derived from peripheral blood, sampled from a patient treated with radiotherapy plus ipilimumab. The clonotype comes from a human donor with non-small cell lung cancer whose response to radiotherapy plus ipilimumab could not be evaluated. Some clones in this sample may be carry-over from other donors' samples. CDR3 in amino acids: CASSVTRNNEQFF. CDR3 nucleotides: TGTGCCAGCAGCGTGACAAGAAACAATGAGCAGTTCTTC.